The rows below give T cell receptor beta chains drawn from one sample of a study of cytomegalovirus exposure and HLA in healthy donors. This table comes from immunoSEQ multiplex PCR, and its TCRdb copy is limited to in-frame clones, with some not included. The data show about 150,000 clones, about 87% seen once. Sequencing was performed on PBMCs. These receptors all stem from a woman aged 25-40 years in good health and CMV-seronegative. The CDR3 runs from the conserved cysteine through the conserved F or W. The order of the fields is D gene, J gene, V gene, clone size, CDR3 DNA, CDR3 protein. A D gene is named only where the DNA matches it firmly. Rows give clone size only sometimes, using once, few, many, or a class for an expanded clone.

D: TRBD1
J: TRBJ2-2
V: TRBV19
size: NA
DNA: TGTGCCAGTAGCACGGGACAGGGGGCTTGGGGGGAGCTGTTTTTT
CDR3: CASSTGQGAWGELFF

D: NA
J: TRBJ1-1
V: TRBV13
size: NA
DNA: TGTGCCAGCAGCTTAGATCAGACTCTGGAAGGAGCTTTCTTT
CDR3: CASSLDQTLEGAFF

D: NA
J: TRBJ2-2
V: TRBV12-5
size: NA
DNA: TGTGCTAGTGGTTTGGTACTGGAGGGCAGATCCCCTCCCAACACCGGGGAGCTGTTTTTT
CDR3: CASGLVLEGRSPPNTGELFF

D: TRBD2
J: TRBJ2-1
V: TRBV9
size: NA
DNA: TGTGCCAGCAGCGTAGGAAGCGGGGGGGGGAGAAACAATGAGCAGTTCTTC
CDR3: CASSVGSGGGRNNEQFF

D: TRBD2
J: TRBJ2-3
V: TRBV4-3
size: NA
DNA: TGCGCCAGCAGCCAAGATATCGTCCTAGCGGGGGGGCCGCTGGATACGCAGTATTTT
CDR3: CASSQDIVLAGGPLDTQYF

D: NA
J: TRBJ2-5
V: TRBV28
size: NA
DNA: TGTGCCAGCAGTTTAAAAGACTGGGGCCTCCAAGAGACCCAGTACTTC
CDR3: CASSLKDWGLQETQYF

D: TRBD1
J: TRBJ1-2
V: TRBV5-5
size: NA
DNA: TGTGCCAGCGGGCGCCGGACAGGGTCCAGAGCTAACTATGGCTACACCTTC
CDR3: CASGRRTGSRANYGYTF

D: NA
J: TRBJ1-4
V: TRBV21-1
size: NA
DNA: TGTGCCAGCAGCCGGGGGGAGACCTCAACTAATGAAAAACTGTTTTTT
CDR3: CASSRGETSTNEKLFF

D: NA
J: TRBJ2-5
V: TRBV7-2
size: NA
DNA: TGTGCCAGCAGCCCTAGCGTCGAAGAGACCCAGTACTTC
CDR3: CASSPSVEETQYF

D: TRBD1
J: TRBJ1-2
V: TRBV25-1
size: NA
DNA: TGTGCCAGCAGCCGACAGGGGAGTAATGGCTACACCTTC
CDR3: CASSRQGSNGYTF

D: NA
J: TRBJ1-1
V: TRBV18
size: NA
DNA: TGTGCCAGCTCCCCCTACAAGGAGTGGGGAGCTGAAGCTTTCTTT
CDR3: CASSPYKEWGAEAFF

D: TRBD2
J: TRBJ2-1
V: TRBV7-8
size: NA
DNA: TGTGCCAGCAGCTGGACCCCCATCAGCGGGGGGGCCCAAGAGCAGTTCTTC
CDR3: CASSWTPISGGAQEQFF

D: TRBD1
J: TRBJ2-7
V: TRBV7-2
size: once
DNA: TGTGCCAGCAGCTCGCCCGGACAGGTCGCCTACGAGCAGTACTTC
CDR3: CASSSPGQVAYEQYF

D: NA
J: TRBJ1-2
V: TRBV9
size: NA
DNA: TGTGCCAGCAGCGTAGATGCTAGCGGGGGACACTTCTATGGCTACACCTTC
CDR3: CASSVDASGGHFYGYTF

D: TRBD2
J: TRBJ2-2
V: TRBV10-3
size: NA
DNA: TGTGCCATCAGCCCAGCCCTTGGGAGGGATAGCGGCAACACCGGGGAGCTGTTTTTT
CDR3: CAISPALGRDSGNTGELFF

D: NA
J: TRBJ1-5
V: TRBV21-1
size: NA
DNA: TGTGCCAGCAGCAAATTCGTAATAAATAGCAATCAGCCCCAGCATTTT
CDR3: CASSKFVINSNQPQHF

D: TRBD2
J: TRBJ2-2
V: TRBV11-2
size: NA
DNA: TGTGCCAGCAGTTCCCGCCCCTCAGCGGGGCCGAACACCGGGGAGCTGTTTTTT
CDR3: CASSSRPSAGPNTGELFF

D: NA
J: TRBJ2-5
V: TRBV10-2
size: few
DNA: TGCGCCAGCAGTGAGCCGACTAGGCGGACCCAGTACTTC
CDR3: CASSEPTRRTQYF

D: TRBD1
J: TRBJ2-7
V: TRBV11-3
size: NA
DNA: TGTGCCAGCAGCCCAGGACAGGCCTCCTACGAGCAGTACTTC
CDR3: CASSPGQASYEQYF

D: NA
J: TRBJ1-2
V: TRBV11-3
size: NA
DNA: TGTGCCAGCAGCTTAGATTCGCCAGGGGCATCTAACTATGGCTACACCTTC
CDR3: CASSLDSPGASNYGYTF

D: TRBD2
J: TRBJ2-5
V: TRBV19
size: NA
DNA: TGTGCCAGTAGCCTGGGGGGACTAGCGGGGGACGAACTCCAAGAGACCCAGTACTTC
CDR3: CASSLGGLAGDELQETQYF

D: TRBD2
J: TRBJ2-7
V: TRBV27
size: NA
DNA: TGTGCCAGCAGTTTTCGGCCTAGCGGCTACGAGCAGTACTTC
CDR3: CASSFRPSGYEQYF

D: NA
J: TRBJ1-2
V: TRBV5-4
size: NA
DNA: TGTGCCAGCAGCTTGGCTACCGGATCAGGTGATGGCTACACCTTC
CDR3: CASSLATGSGDGYTF

D: NA
J: TRBJ1-2
V: TRBV4-3
size: NA
DNA: TGCGCCAGCAGCCAAGATTGGCGGGGCTCGGACTATGGCTACACCTTC
CDR3: CASSQDWRGSDYGYTF

D: NA
J: TRBJ1-2
V: TRBV28
size: NA
DNA: TGTGCCAGCAGCCCGGGTAACTATGGCTACACCTTC
CDR3: CASSPGNYGYTF

D: TRBD1
J: TRBJ2-2
V: TRBV10-3
size: NA
DNA: TGTGCCATCGCCCGGGACAGGGACACCGGGGAGCTGTTTTTT
CDR3: CAIARDRDTGELFF

D: TRBD1
J: TRBJ1-2
V: TRBV2
size: NA
DNA: TGTGCCAGCAGTGAAACCGACAGGGGTAGTCCTAGCGGCGGATCTAACTATGGCTACACCTTC
CDR3: CASSETDRGSPSGGSNYGYTF

D: TRBD2
J: TRBJ2-1
V: TRBV28
size: NA
DNA: TGTGCCAGCAGTACGACTAGCGGGAGTACCTACAATGAGCAGTTCTTC
CDR3: CASSTTSGSTYNEQFF